This passage covers 5 T cell receptor beta chains from one sample sequenced in a study of spatial heterogeneity in lung cancer (dated by TCRdb to the late 2010s). General findings and caveats noted by the study authors: The tumor nonsynonymous mutation count correlated with the number of expanded alpha and beta TCRs within the tumor.

To prepare the library, 5' RACE was applied. The reads were generated on a NextSeq 500. In TCRdb, the public reads were trimmed at Q25 with fastp and aligned with MiXCR, with productive beta chains retained. Duplicate CDR3 protein sequences are folded into a single record with the most common DNA and genes. The sample table holds some 16,000 distinct CDR3 sequences, of which about 6.7% were seen once. About 20% of the sample is taken by the ten largest. The time point label of this sample denotes: sample taken at primary tumor resection. These receptors' antigens are unknown. Specimen: lung tumor tissue, collected at surgery. The receptors were gathered from a female donor with early-stage non-small cell lung cancer.

This clonotype is deemed medium-sized (0.01 to 0.1%). Since it is a stray read in a library aimed at alpha chains, this beta chain has a size that is not meaningful. The chain combines TRBV7-9 with TRBJ2-1; D perhaps matches TRBD2 (6 bases). CDR1 and CDR2 (germline): SEHNR, FQNEAQ (reference sequence). V dropped 4 bases and J dropped 6 bases, with 19 bases sitting between them. The length of the CDR3 is 16 residues. The CDR3 loop reads CASSSSLGLLPNEQFF. CDR3 DNA sequence: TGTGCCAGCAGCTCCAGTCTGGGACTCCTCCCCAATGAGCAGTTCTTC.

This clonotype was counted ten times or more. With the library built for alpha chains, this beta chain is off target and its frequency is not meaningful. This sequence joins TRBV25-1 and TRBJ1-2; 7 bases are shared with TRBD1. CDR1 is MGHDK and CDR2 is SYGVNS in the germline V gene. CDR3 size: 16 residues. V trimming: 1 base; J trimming: 4 bases; junction bases outside the gene matches: 9. CDR3 sequence (DNA): TGTGCCAGCAGTGAATTTCTGGCAGGGGGAGTCTATGGCTACACCTTC. Translating it yields CASSEFLAGGVYGYTF.

This clonotype was seen ten or more times. Since the library was made to target alpha chains, this beta chain is a stray read and its abundance is not meaningful. CDR3: CASSLKTGDSPLHF. The CDR3 nucleotides read TGTGCCAGCAGCTTAAAGACAGGGGACTCACCCCTCCACTTT. The chain combines TRBV7-2 with TRBJ1-6; 8 bases agree with TRBD1. V lost 2 bases and J lost 10; bases outside the gene matches: 4. The germline gives CDR1 SGHTA, CDR2 FQGNSA. The CDR3 consists of 14 residues.

This clonotype appeared a few times. Little can be read into the size of this beta chain, an off-target read in a library designed for alpha chains. The chain is built from TRBV28 and TRBJ2-2; D is perhaps TRBD1 (6 bases). The V gene lost 6 bases and the J gene lost 6 bases, with 14 bases spanning the gap. CDR3 size: 14 residues. The germline V gene encodes CDR1 MDHEN and CDR2 SYDVKM. CDR3 in amino acids: CASRPPGAAGELFF. In DNA, the CDR3 is TGTGCCAGCAGACCCCCAGGGGCCGCCGGGGAGCTGTTTTTT.

At least ten counts were recorded for this clonotype. A library made for alpha chains picked up this beta chain off target, so its size means little. V is TRBV6-1 and J is TRBJ2-2, with 8 bases identical to TRBD2. This CDR3 is 16 amino acids long. Trimming removed 2 bases from V and 7 bases from J; junction bases left unmatched: 9. Germline V gene data show CDR1 as MNHNS and CDR2 as SASEGT. The CDR3 region is CASSELGSGAGGELFF. DNA for the CDR3: TGTGCCAGCAGTGAATTGGGTAGCGGGGCCGGCGGGGAGCTGTTTTTT.